These 20 T cell receptor beta chains were sequenced from one sample in a study of cytotoxic CD8 clonotypes in ibrutinib-treated CLL. The data were produced by immunoSEQ multiplex PCR, yet TCRdb's version contains in-frame clones alone and is incomplete. The profile shows tens of thousands of clones, about 86% of them singletons. This material consisted of PBMCs, taken before ibrutinib treatment. The receptor source for this set is a human donor with chronic lymphocytic leukemia.

The chain is built from TRBV6-6 and TRBJ1-2; TRBD1 aligns across 8 bases. From germline, CDR1 is MNHNY and CDR2 SVGAGI (reference sequence). This CDR3 contains 13 residues. With V trimmed by 6 bases and J by 4 bases, 4 bases remained unmatched. CDR3 sequence: CASSDGQGYGYTF. CDR3 nucleotides: TGTGCCAGCAGCGACGGACAGGGCTATGGCTACACCTTC.

The chain joins TRBV15 to TRBJ1-5; 10 bases fit TRBD1. V gave up 1 base and J gave up 1 base; unmatched junction bases: 4. This CDR3 comprises 17 residues. CDR1 and CDR2 (germline): LNHNV, YYDKDF (reference sequence). The CDR3 protein is CATSRGQGAMSNQPQHF. CDR3 nucleotide sequence: TGTGCCACCAGCAGAGGACAGGGGGCTATGAGCAATCAGCCCCAGCATTTT. The variable domain in full, completed from reference TRBV15 and TRBJ1-5, reads DAMVIQNPRYQVTQFGKPVTLSCSQTLNHNVMYWYQQKSSQAPKLLFHYYDKDFNNEADTPDNFQSRRPNTSFCFLDIRSPGLGDTAMYLCATSRGQGAMSNQPQHFGDGTRLSIL.

The rearrangement links TRBV28 to TRBJ1-1; 8 bases match TRBD1. V was pared by 2 bases and J by 6 bases, with 11 bases of the junction left unmatched. This CDR3 has 16 residues. Germline V lookup: CDR1 MDHEN, CDR2 SYDVKM. DNA of the CDR3: TGTGCCAGCAGTTTACCCGGCAGGGGGCAAATCGCTGAAGCTTTCTTT. It is translated as CASSLPGRGQIAEAFF.

This clone has a count of ten or more. The rearrangement joins TRBV15 to TRBJ2-7; tentatively, D is TRBD1 (5 bases). V was trimmed by 0 bases and J by 6 bases, leaving 15 bases between them. CDR1 is LNHNV, CDR2 YYDKDF, per germline (reference sequence). This CDR3 contains 15 residues. The CDR3 region is CATSREGRESSEQYF. The CDR3 nucleotides read TGTGCCACCAGCAGAGAGGGCAGGGAATCGTCCGAGCAGTACTTC.

For the CDR3, the DNA is TGTGCCAGCAGTACAACAGGGGCGGGCACCTACGAGCAGTACTTC. It is translated as CASSTTGAGTYEQYF. The rearrangement joins TRBV27 to TRBJ2-7, with 7 bases matching TRBD1. Trimming at V came to 5 bases and at J to 2 bases, leaving 9 bases not matched to a gene. This CDR3 spans 15 amino acids. CDR1 is MNHEY and CDR2 is SMNVEV in the germline V gene (reference sequence).

The chain couples TRBV11-3 to TRBJ2-7, with 11 bases lining up with TRBD2. In germline, CDR1 is SGHNT, CDR2 YENEEA. V dropped 2 bases and J dropped 4; count of bases not matched to a gene: 10. This CDR3 is built from 17 residues. CDR3 nucleotide sequence: TGTGCCAGCAGCTTAACGCCGATAGCGGGAGGGTGGTACGAGCAGTACTTC. Its translation is CASSLTPIAGGWYEQYF.

This clone was seen a handful of times. The chain uses TRBV19 and TRBJ1-2; the D gene is possibly TRBD1 (6 bases). Germline-derived CDR1 and CDR2 are LNHDA and SQIVND (reference sequence). The CDR3 has 14 residues. V was cut by 9 bases and J by 3 bases, with 17 bases left in between. The CDR3 region is CASGRGGSDYGYTF. CDR3 sequence (DNA): TGTGCCAGCGGGAGGGGGGGTTCAGACTATGGCTACACCTTC.

CDR3 sequence reads: CASSLDYQGFIGYTF. The CDR3 nucleotides read TGTGCCAGCAGCTTAGATTACCAGGGATTTATCGGCTACACCTTC. The V gene is TRBV11-2, the J gene TRBJ1-2, with a tentative D call TRBD1 (5 bases). Germline CDR1 is SGHAT and CDR2 is FQNNGV. The CDR3 length is 15 residues. The V and J ends lost 0 bases and 8 bases respectively, with 16 bases between them.

The chain joins TRBV5-1 to TRBJ2-5; D remains ambiguous. Between the trimmed V and J ends, which lost 4 bases and 4 bases, there was a span of 14 bases. The germline V gene has CDR1 SGHRS and CDR2 YFSETQ. The CDR3 contains 14 residues. The CDR3 DNA reads TGCGCCAGCAGCCCCGGCGGTTTAGGAGAGACCCAGTACTTC. Its translation: CASSPGGLGETQYF.

The genes are TRBV6-5 and TRBJ2-7, with D hard to call. Germline V gives CDR1 MNHEY, CDR2 SVGAGI. The CDR3 consists of 11 residues. V dropped 7 bases and J dropped 7 bases, with 11 bases sitting between them. CDR3 sequence (DNA): TGTGCCAGCACCTCACTCGGGGAGCAGTACTTC. Encoded protein: CASTSLGEQYF.

The chain combines TRBV19 with TRBJ2-1; no reliable D call. CDR1 is LNHDA, CDR2 SQIVND, per germline (reference sequence). CDR3 length: 12 residues. V was trimmed by 6 bases and J by 8 bases, leaving 11 bases between them. The CDR3 DNA follows: TGTGCCAGTAGACGTTCGTGGGATGAGCAGTTCTTC. This codes for CASRRSWDEQFF.

The chain uses TRBV5-4 and TRBJ1-5; D ambiguous. Germline assignment: CDR1 SGHNT and CDR2 YYREEE (reference sequence). The CDR3 has 14 residues. V lost 2 bases and J 6 bases, leaving 12 bases between the germline ends. The CDR3 DNA reads TGTGCCAGCAGCTTCTATGGGGTTACTCAGCCCCAGCATTTT. Protein sequence: CASSFYGVTQPQHF.

The chain links TRBV9 to TRBJ1-1; 8 nucleotides agree with TRBD1. Looked up from germline, CDR1 is SGDLS and CDR2 is YYNGEE. The CDR3 sequence is 15 residues long. J lost 4 bases, V lost 3 bases, and 8 bases had no gene match. CDR3 region: CASSAGQGLSTEAFF. The CDR3 DNA reads as TGTGCCAGCAGCGCCGGACAGGGTTTGAGCACTGAAGCTTTCTTT.

The V and J genes are TRBV28 and TRBJ1-1, with TRBD1 identical over 7 bases. J gave up 6 bases and V 3 bases, and 7 bases lay outside the gene matches. Germline-derived CDR1 and CDR2 are MDHEN and SYDVKM. CDR3 length: 14 amino acids. CDR3 coding DNA: TGTGCCAGCAGTTTTCCAGGGGGAGGGTCTGAAGCTTTCTTT. It specifies CASSFPGGGSEAFF.

A note on this clone: The junction departs from germline at one end; a sequencing error may be responsible. The chain links TRBV19 to TRBJ2-2; 9 bases map to TRBD2. The germline V gene has CDR1 LNHDA and CDR2 SQIVND (reference sequence). This CDR3 is built from 16 residues. The CDR3 coding sequence is TGTGCCAGTAGTATTCTCGGACTAGCGAAAACCGGGGAGCTGTTTTTT. This translates into CASSILGLAKTGELFF.

The DNA for the CDR3 is TGTGCCAGCAGTGAACGGTGGGATGACTATGGCTACACCTTC. Protein sequence: CASSERWDDYGYTF. The J gene is TRBJ1-2, the V gene TRBV6-1; D uncertain. V lost 2 bases to trimming and J lost 3 bases, with 10 bases between them. The length of the CDR3 is 14 residues. CDR1 is MNHNS, CDR2 SASEGT, per germline.

The chain recombines TRBV5-1 with TRBJ2-3; D is unresolved. The CDR3 runs 12 residues. In germline, CDR1 is SGHRS, CDR2 YFSETQ. The V end lost 3 bases, the J end lost 2 bases, and 4 bases lay between the germline ends. In DNA form, the CDR3 reads TGCGCCAGCAGCTACTACACAGATACGCAGTATTTT. This translates into CASSYYTDTQYF.

V usage is TRBV5-1 and J usage is TRBJ1-1, with D hard to call. CDR3 size: 14 residues. V dropped 1 base and J dropped 1 base, with 8 bases sitting between them. Germline V CDR1 and CDR2: SGHRS, YFSETQ. Here the CDR3 DNA reads TGCGCCAGCAGCTTGTTACGGCAGAACACTGAAGCTTTCTTT. It translates to CASSLLRQNTEAFF.

The chain has TRBV5-5 and TRBJ1-1; TRBD1 matches 8 bases. Germline CDR1 and CDR2: SGHKS and YYEKEE (reference sequence). Trimming at V came to 4 bases and at J to 5 bases, leaving 13 bases not matched to a gene. The length of the CDR3 is 16 residues. The CDR3 DNA is TGTGCCAGCAGCCCTACCTCGACAGGGGAAACAACTGAAGCTTTCTTT. It yields the protein CASSPTSTGETTEAFF.

The chain links TRBV7-2 to TRBJ2-2; the match to TRBD2 covers 9 bases. With V trimmed by 5 bases and J by 4 bases, 8 bases remained unmatched. Per the germline V gene, CDR1 is SGHTA and CDR2 is FQGNSA. This CDR3 has 16 amino acids. DNA of the CDR3: TGTGCCAGCAGCCGCGAGACTAGCGGCATCACCGGGGAGCTGTTTTTT. Protein: CASSRETSGITGELFF.